One T cell receptor beta chain is described in this entry. What it binds is not known. This sample was included in a study of T cell clones after liver transplantation. Study background: TCRbeta sequencing after a pre-transplant mixed lymphocyte reaction identified graft-donor-reactive clones, later tracked in post-transplant blood. Whole-study findings and limits: Donor-reactive sequences fell more than third party-reactive ones, suggesting partial deletion. Small, mixed patient groups and varying post-transplant times limit these conclusions. Low donor cell numbers restricted donor-reactive repertoire measurement in a couple of subjects.

J was trimmed by 3 bases and V by 1 base; bases with no gene match: 8. CDR1 and CDR2 (germline): SGDLS, YYNGEE. This CDR3 is 19 amino acids long. Profiled with immunoSEQ multiplex PCR; TCRdb holds only in-frame clones, not every one. Of approximately 51,000 clones detected, roughly nine tenths appear once; the ten largest clones hold roughly an eighth. This TCR was sampled from a human patient who received a liver transplant. Some of the T cells may derive from the graft donor. The chain uses TRBV9 and TRBJ2-1, with 15 bases aligning to TRBD2. This specimen was CD8+ T cells from blood, taken 12 months after liver transplant. This CDR3 is CASSVPPGLAGGNYNEQFF. The CDR3 bases are TGTGCCAGCAGCGTACCTCCGGGACTAGCGGGAGGAAACTACAATGAGCAGTTCTTC.